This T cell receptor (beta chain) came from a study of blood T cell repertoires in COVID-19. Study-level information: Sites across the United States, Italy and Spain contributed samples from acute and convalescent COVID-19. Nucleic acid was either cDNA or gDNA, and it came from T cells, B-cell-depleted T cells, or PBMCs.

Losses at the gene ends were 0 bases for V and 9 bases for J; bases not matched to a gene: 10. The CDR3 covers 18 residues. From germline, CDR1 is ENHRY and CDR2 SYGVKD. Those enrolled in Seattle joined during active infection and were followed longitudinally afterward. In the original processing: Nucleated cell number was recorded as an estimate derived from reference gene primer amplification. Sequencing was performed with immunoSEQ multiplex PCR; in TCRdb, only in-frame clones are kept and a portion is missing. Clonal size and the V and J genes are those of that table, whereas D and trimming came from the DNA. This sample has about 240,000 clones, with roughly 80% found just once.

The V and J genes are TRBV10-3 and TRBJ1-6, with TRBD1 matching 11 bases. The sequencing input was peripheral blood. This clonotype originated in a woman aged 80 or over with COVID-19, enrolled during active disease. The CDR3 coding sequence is TGTGCCATCAGTGAGTCCCCGAGGACAGGGGGCGGCAGTTCACCCCTCCACTTT. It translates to CAISESPRTGGGSSPLHF.